This T cell receptor beta chain appears in the sequencing data of a study of cytomegalovirus exposure and HLA in healthy donors. Turning to the study itself: Among the 300 to 500 donors who were genotyped, roughly 76% fell in the genetic ancestry cluster that is associated with self-reported Caucasian donors.

The PCR employed 60 Vbeta primers together with 13 Jbeta primers. The table came from immunoSEQ multiplex PCR; TCRdb's copy has only in-frame clones and leaves some out. The data hold fewer than 130,000 clones, with roughly 70% observed a single time. Concerning this clone itself: Its antigen is unidentified.

General observations from the study: The study reported that TCR beta sequences accurately predicted HLA-A and HLA-B alleles in most subjects. TCR beta V- and J-gene trimming was later associated with a missense DCLRE1C variant.

Sequencing was carried out using PBMCs. The TCR sequence derives from a man in his forties in good health and CMV-seropositive.

CDR3 in amino acids: CAWTTANTEAFF. The CDR3 bases are TGTGCCTGGACGACAGCGAACACTGAAGCTTTCTTT. The genes are TRBV30 and TRBJ1-1; possibly TRBD1 for D (5 bases). Germline CDR1 reads GTSNPN; CDR2 reads SVGIG (reference sequence). The CDR3 sequence is 12 residues long. Between the trimmed V and J ends, which lost 4 bases and 1 base, there was a span of 7 bases.